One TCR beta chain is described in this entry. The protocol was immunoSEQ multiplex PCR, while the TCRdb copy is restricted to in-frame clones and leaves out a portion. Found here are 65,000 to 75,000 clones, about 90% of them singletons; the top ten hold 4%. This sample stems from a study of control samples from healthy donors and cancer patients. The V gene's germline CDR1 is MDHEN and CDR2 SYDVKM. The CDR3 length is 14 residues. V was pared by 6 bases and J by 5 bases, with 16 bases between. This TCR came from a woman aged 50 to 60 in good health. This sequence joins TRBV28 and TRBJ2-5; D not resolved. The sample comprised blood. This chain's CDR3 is CASSSRGWLETQYF. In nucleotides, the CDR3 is TGTGCCAGCAGCTCCCGCGGATGGTTGGAGACCCAGTACTTC.